The sample holds many counts of the clone carrying this TCR beta chain. The data derive from a study of T cells after yellow fever vaccination. There are 14 residues in the CDR3. V was trimmed by 5 bases and J by 4 bases, leaving 14 bases between them. CDR1 is SGHRS, CDR2 YFSETQ, per germline. TCRdb analysed the 5' RACE reads with MiXCR anew, one entry per CDR3 protein. Of 310,000 or so distinct CDR3 sequences detected, approximately 3.8% appear once; the ten largest clones hold about a quarter. Here the sequenced sample was PBMCs, taken on the day of the yellow fever booster vaccination. This chain joins TRBV5-1 and TRBJ2-3; possibly TRBD2 for D (6 bases). This TCR came from a man between 18 and 29 years old who received the YFV17D yellow fever vaccine. The chain's CDR3 is CASSQTSLADTQYF. CDR3 bases: TGCGCCAGCAGTCAGACTAGTCTGGCAGATACGCAGTATTTT.